The 26 T cell receptor beta chains listed next were all sequenced from one sample in a study of blood T cell repertoires in COVID-19. TCRdb keeps only in-frame clones here, not all; method: immunoSEQ multiplex PCR. The data contain about 74,000 clones, about 92% of them singletons. Sequenced sample: peripheral blood. The receptor source for this set is a human donor in a cohort sampled during active COVID-19.

The rearrangement joins TRBV4-1 to TRBJ2-7; possible D gene TRBD1, 6 bases. Trimming stripped 3 bases from V and 4 bases from J, with 10 bases between. The CDR3 length is 13 residues. CDR1 is MGHRA and CDR2 is YSYEKL in the germline V gene. The CDR3 reads CASSQPDRYEQYF. The CDR3 DNA reads as TGCGCCAGCAGCCAGCCGGACAGATACGAGCAGTACTTC.

The chain links TRBV4-1 to TRBJ2-2; D remains ambiguous. The CDR3 spans 15 residues. Germline lookup yields CDR1 MGHRA and CDR2 YSYEKL. Trimming pared 4 bases from V and 6 bases from J, leaving 15 bases between. This CDR3 reads CASSRESQVAGELFF. The CDR3 region has the DNA TGCGCCAGCAGCCGAGAGTCCCAGGTGGCCGGGGAGCTGTTTTTT.

The CDR3 region is CASSPDRAGANTGELFF. CDR3 nucleotides: TGCGCCAGCAGCCCGGACAGGGCCGGGGCGAACACCGGGGAGCTGTTTTTT. This chain joins TRBV5-1 and TRBJ2-2, with 8 bases lining up with TRBD1. V was clipped by 4 bases and J by 0 bases; unmatched bases: 8. Germline V gives CDR1 SGHRS, CDR2 YFSETQ. The CDR3 is 17 amino acids.

CDR3 residues: CASGPSSGRQSEQFF. CDR3 coding DNA: TGTGCTAGTGGTCCCTCTAGCGGGAGGCAGTCTGAGCAGTTCTTC. The chain carries TRBV12-5 and TRBJ2-1, with 11 bases identical to TRBD2. The CDR3 runs 15 residues. Germline CDR1 and CDR2: LGHNT and FRNRAP. V shed 5 bases, J shed 9 bases, and the junction held 9 bases outside the gene matches.

The rearrangement joins TRBV24-1 to TRBJ1-2; no clear D gene. Trimming took off 8 bases at V and 5 bases at J, with 17 bases between the two ends. This CDR3 has 14 residues. Germline values: CDR1 KGHDR, CDR2 SFDVKD. The CDR3 loop is CATMAVWLRYGYTF. The DNA of the CDR3 is TGTGCCACCATGGCGGTGTGGTTGAGGTATGGCTACACCTTC.

This clone was seen a handful of times. The rearrangement joins TRBV6-6 to TRBJ1-1, with D hard to call. Trimming took off 0 bases at V and 5 bases at J, with 13 bases between the two ends. This CDR3 region has 15 residues. The V gene's germline CDR1 is MNHNY and CDR2 SVGAGI (reference sequence). The CDR3 region has the DNA TGTGCCAGCAGTTACTCAGACATTGGGAGGACTGAAGCTTTCTTT. Encoded protein: CASSYSDIGRTEAFF.

The chain has TRBV4-1 and TRBJ1-5; D gene unclear. Per the germline V gene, CDR1 is MGHRA and CDR2 is YSYEKL. This CDR3 comprises 13 residues. V lost 3 bases and J lost 0, with 3 bases in between. CDR3 protein: CASSHLSNQPQHF. In DNA form, the CDR3 reads TGCGCCAGCAGCCATCTTAGCAATCAGCCCCAGCATTTT.

J is TRBJ1-4 and V is TRBV7-2; D might be TRBD1 (5 bases). The CDR3 covers 15 residues. V was clipped by 1 base and J by 4 bases, with 10 bases between them. Germline V gives CDR1 SGHTA, CDR2 FQGNSA. CDR3 bases: TGTGCCAGCAGCTTAGGTGGGGCCGGTAATGAAAAACTGTTTTTT. Translating gives CASSLGGAGNEKLFF.

The sample holds a few counts of this clone. This sequence joins TRBV5-4 and TRBJ2-2, with unresolved D. V gave up 4 bases and J gave up 0 bases, with 13 bases separating them. The CDR3 is made up of 16 amino acids. Per germline, CDR1 SGHNT and CDR2 YYREEE (reference sequence). CDR3 region: CASSPTISANTGELFF. Here the CDR3 DNA reads TGTGCCAGCAGCCCAACTATTTCCGCGAACACCGGGGAGCTGTTTTTT.

The chain joins TRBV7-8 to TRBJ2-5, with 7 bases aligning to TRBD1. Germline V lookup: CDR1 SGHVS, CDR2 FQNEAQ. Losses at the gene ends were 5 bases for V and 1 base for J; bases not matched to a gene: 10. The CDR3 loop spans 16 amino acids. DNA for the CDR3: TGTGCCAGCAGCCCCCAACAGGGGCTCTTCCAAGAGACCCAGTACTTC. Translating it yields CASSPQQGLFQETQYF. The variable domain in full, completed from reference TRBV7-8 and TRBJ2-5, reads GAGVSQSPRYKVAKRGQDVALRCDPISGHVSLFWYQQALGQGPEFLTYFQNEAQLDKSGLPSDRFFAERPEGSVSTLKIQRTQQEDSAVYLCASSPQQGLFQETQYFGPGTRLLVL.

V usage is TRBV19 and J usage is TRBJ2-1; TRBD2 is a possible D gene (6 bases). V was cut by 3 bases and J by 9 bases, with 15 bases left in between. The germline V gene encodes CDR1 LNHDA and CDR2 SQIVND (reference sequence). The CDR3 consists of 14 residues. DNA for the CDR3: TGTGCCAGTAGTATCACGGGAGTGAGCACTGAGCAGTTCTTC. Its protein is CASSITGVSTEQFF.

In its sample, this clone was seen a few times. V is TRBV7-4 and J is TRBJ2-4; TRBD1 might be the D (5 bases). There are 16 residues in the CDR3. Germline V gene sequence: CDR1 SGHVT, CDR2 SQSDAQ. V was shortened by 6 bases and J by 0 bases, with 15 bases between the two germline ends. The DNA for the CDR3 is TGTGCCAGCAGTCCAACAGGTAGGGGAGCCAAAAACATTCAGTACTTC. Protein sequence: CASSPTGRGAKNIQYF.

The chain links TRBV18 to TRBJ2-7, with 8 bases fitting TRBD1. Germline values: CDR1 KGHSH, CDR2 LQKENI. The V segment lost 3 bases and the J segment 2 bases; nucleotides outside the gene matches: 3. The CDR3 runs to 14 residues. The CDR3 loop is CASSPTGATYEQYF. The CDR3 DNA reads as TGTGCCAGCTCACCGACAGGGGCCACCTACGAGCAGTACTTC.

CDR3 amino acids: CASSENRAGYEQYF. The CDR3 DNA sequence: TGTGCCAGCAGTGAAAACAGGGCCGGGTACGAGCAGTACTTC. This rearrangement joins TRBV6-1 to TRBJ2-7, with D maybe TRBD1 (6 bases). Germline V gene sequence: CDR1 MNHNS, CDR2 SASEGT. V lost 2 bases and J 4 bases, leaving 12 bases between the germline ends. The CDR3 runs 14 residues.

This sequence joins TRBV3-1 (or the pseudogene TRBV3-2) and TRBJ2-4; 10 positions agree with TRBD1. The germline gives CDR1 LGHDT, CDR2 YNNKEL (reference sequence). This CDR3 is 16 amino acids long. Germline trimming cut 4 bases from V and 5 bases from J; bases unmatched to any gene: 8. The CDR3 region is CASSPRTGGRENIQYF. CDR3 DNA sequence: TGTGCCAGCAGCCCCCGGACAGGGGGTAGGGAAAACATTCAGTACTTC.

With respect to this clone: Other DNA sequences in this sample translate to the same CDR3. The chain recombines TRBV27 with TRBJ2-7; 9 bases align to TRBD1. The V and J ends lost 4 bases and 4 bases, in that order; junction bases with no gene match: 2. Germline V CDR1 and CDR2: MNHEY, SMNVEV (reference sequence). The CDR3 contains 13 residues. CDR3 in DNA: TGTGCCAGCAGTTCGGGACAGGGTTACGAGCAGTACTTC. Its translation: CASSSGQGYEQYF.

This chain uses TRBV5-4 with TRBJ2-1; 7 nucleotides align to TRBD2. CDR1 is SGHNT and CDR2 is YYREEE in the germline V gene (reference sequence). CDR3 size: 17 residues. V lost 1 base and J lost 9; bases outside the gene matches: 16. The CDR3 spells CASSLRAGPLQWGEQFF. For the CDR3, the DNA is TGTGCCAGCAGCTTGCGAGCGGGACCGTTACAATGGGGTGAGCAGTTCTTC.

The gene calls are TRBV27 and TRBJ2-7; 13 nucleotides align to TRBD2. Germline lookup yields CDR1 MNHEY and CDR2 SMNVEV (reference sequence). This CDR3 is built from 14 residues. Germline trimming cut 9 bases from V and 7 bases from J; bases unmatched to any gene: 9. The CDR3 nucleotides read TGTGCCAGTCACACTAGCGGGAGGGGAACTGAGCAGTACTTC. This translates into CASHTSGRGTEQYF.

J is TRBJ1-6 and V is TRBV28, with 9 bases identical to TRBD1. The J segment lost 4 bases and the V segment lost 5 bases, leaving 12 bases of the junction unmatched. The CDR3 totals 18 residues. Germline V lookup: CDR1 MDHEN, CDR2 SYDVKM. The CDR3 reads CASSRTGALRPYNSPLHF. DNA of the CDR3: TGTGCCAGCAGTCGGACAGGGGCGCTTCGGCCTTATAATTCACCCCTCCACTTT. Complete variable domain (other parts from reference TRBV28 and TRBJ1-6): DVKVTQSSRYLVKRTGEKVFLECVQDMDHENMFWYRQDPGLGLRLIYFSYDVKMKEKGDIPEGYSVSREKKERFSLILESASTNQTSMYLCASSRTGALRPYNSPLHFGNGTRLTVT.

V is TRBV5-1 and J is TRBJ2-7, with D perhaps being TRBD1 or TRBD2 (10 bases each). CDR1 is SGHRS and CDR2 is YFSETQ in the germline V gene. The CDR3 is made up of 16 amino acids. V dropped 9 bases and J dropped 2 bases, with 24 bases sitting between them. DNA for the CDR3: TGCGCCACCGGGACAGGGGCTAGCGGGAGTACCTACGAGCAGTACTTC. It translates to CATGTGASGSTYEQYF.

V and J are TRBV18 and TRBJ1-1; D unclear. Germline loops: CDR1 KGHSH, CDR2 LQKENI. The CDR3 sequence is 14 residues long. V was cut by 1 base and J by 0 bases, with 6 bases left in between. In DNA form, the CDR3 reads TGTGCCAGCTCACCACGACAACTGAACACTGAAGCTTTCTTT. Its protein product is CASSPRQLNTEAFF.

V and J are TRBV5-1 and TRBJ2-5; D gene ambiguous. Germline V gene lookup returns CDR1 SGHRS and CDR2 YFSETQ. The CDR3 has 14 residues. V shed 5 bases and J shed 0 bases, with 11 bases lying between them. DNA for the CDR3: TGCGCCAGCAGTTACCGAGAGTACCAAGAGACCCAGTACTTC. It encodes CASSYREYQETQYF.

The CDR3 loop is CASSPRTGTMNTEAFF. The CDR3 DNA reads TGTGCCAGCAGCCCTCGGACAGGTACCATGAACACTGAAGCTTTCTTT. J is TRBJ1-1 and V is TRBV6-2 or TRBV6-3; 7 nucleotides align to TRBD1. Per the germline V gene, CDR1 is MNHEY and CDR2 is SVGEGT. The CDR3 totals 16 residues. With V trimmed by 6 bases and J by 0 bases, 10 bases remained unmatched.

The CDR3 region is CASSLWISRREDGEQYF. The CDR3 DNA follows: TGTGCCAGCAGTTTATGGATTTCGAGGCGGGAGGATGGTGAGCAGTACTTC. The chain combines TRBV28 with TRBJ2-7; TRBD2 matches at 8 bases. CDR3 size: 17 residues. Trimming cost V 0 bases and J 7 bases; bases outside gene matches: 14. From germline, CDR1 is MDHEN and CDR2 SYDVKM.

The chain uses TRBV2 and TRBJ1-2; D is unresolved. Trimming took 0 bases from V and 3 from J, leaving 11 bases between them. Germline V gene data show CDR1 as SNHLY and CDR2 as FYNNEI. This CDR3 has 15 residues. The CDR3 sequence is CASSEALRRDYGYTF. The CDR3 DNA sequence: TGTGCCAGCAGTGAAGCGCTCCGACGGGACTATGGCTACACCTTC.

This clone was found once. The rearrangement uses TRBV5-4 and TRBJ2-7, with 7 bases that match TRBD1. CDR1 and CDR2 (germline): SGHNT, YYREEE (reference sequence). The CDR3 runs 15 residues. Trimming at V came to 2 bases and at J to 1 base, leaving 6 bases not matched to a gene. The CDR3 nucleotides are TGTGCCAGCAGCTTCCGGGACAGAAATTCCTACGAGCAGTACTTC. This sequence encodes CASSFRDRNSYEQYF.